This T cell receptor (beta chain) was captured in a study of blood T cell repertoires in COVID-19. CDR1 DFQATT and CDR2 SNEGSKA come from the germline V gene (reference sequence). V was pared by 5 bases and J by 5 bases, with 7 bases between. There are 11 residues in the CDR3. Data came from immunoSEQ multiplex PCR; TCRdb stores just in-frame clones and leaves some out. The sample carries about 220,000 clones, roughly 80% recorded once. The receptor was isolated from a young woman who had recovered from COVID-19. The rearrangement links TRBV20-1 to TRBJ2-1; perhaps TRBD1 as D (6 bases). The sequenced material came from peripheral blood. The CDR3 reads CSAHRDNEQFF. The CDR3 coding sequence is TGCAGTGCTCACAGGGACAATGAGCAGTTCTTC.